This TCR beta chain comes out of a study of cytomegalovirus exposure and HLA in healthy donors. Study background: Membership in the Caucasian-associated ancestry cluster was found for about four fifths of nearly 400 genotyped donors.

The PCR had 60 Vbeta and 13 Jbeta primers. Measured with immunoSEQ multiplex PCR; TCRdb has only the in-frame clones, and not every one. This table holds about 150,000 clones, about 72% found once. Germline assignment: CDR1 WSHSY and CDR2 SAAADI. V was trimmed by 6 bases and J by 6 bases, leaving 18 bases between them. This CDR3 contains 14 residues. This clone has only a few counts. Its antigen is undetermined. The study, taken as a whole, reports: Within a later analysis, the majority of CMV-associated TCR beta chains appeared HLA-restricted. TCR association rates varied by HLA locus in a later analysis, with DRB1 highest and HLA-C lowest.

This clonotype was sampled from a man in his sixties in good health and CMV-seronegative. The source material was PBMCs. J is TRBJ2-7 and V is TRBV10-2; a possible D gene is TRBD1 (6 bases). DNA for the CDR3: TGCGCCAGCAGCGTGAGGGGGAGAGGGAGCGAGCAGTACTTC. This codes for CASSVRGRGSEQYF.